The sequence of this T cell receptor (beta chain) was determined in a study of blood T cell repertoires in COVID-19 (dated by TCRdb to about 2020). Regarding the study in general: Samples covering the acute and convalescent phases of COVID-19 were provided by collaborators in the United States, Italy and Spain. The prospective study material was composed of cDNA or gDNA derived from T cells, B-cell-depleted T cells, or PBMCs. The dataset comprised deeply sampled blood TCRbeta repertoires from subjects exposed to, actively infected with, or recovered from COVID-19. The repertoires were made available in a free public database intended to serve as a resource for research on the immune response to SARS-CoV-2. Samples were obtained from the ongoing ImmuneRACE study (first 160 participants) and from approximately 1,200 subjects provided by 6 global collaborators. The sample metadata nearly always contained a de-identified subject ID, COVID-19 status, age in years and sex. Where available, HLA class I and class II types were taken from metadata supplied by the sample provider and were not determined by assay-based typing. What the research found in general, with its limitations: How much clinical and demographic metadata was included differed by source and by participant, and the metadata was provided uncurated.

One collaborating source in Seattle enrolled patients during active infection and followed them longitudinally through the course of disease. The collaborating institutions used their own protocols to collect whole blood in K2EDTA tubes. Collaborator samples were shipped for TCRbeta analysis as frozen whole blood, isolated PBMCs, or DNA extracted from either sample type. As encoded in the germline V gene (reference sequence), CDR1 is SGHAT while CDR2 is FQDESV. V trim: 5 bases; J trim: 5 bases; unmatched bases: 7. The CDR3 runs 15 residues from the cysteine to the phenylalanine. The kept DNA is CDR3 alone, 45 bases in frame from the first base. To note about this clone: Which antigen it targets is not known. Base qualities are not recorded, but no much larger clone differs from it by a single base.

TCRbeta CDR3 regions were amplified from genomic DNA using the immunoSEQ Assay, a bias-controlled multiplex PCR. The original methods were these. Nucleated cell counts per sample were estimated from amplification of reference gene primers within the assay. To quantify the absolute abundance of each unique TCRbeta CDR3 rearrangement, sequence reads were collapsed and filtered. Productive Simpson clonality was computed per sample as the square root of Simpson's diversity index over productive rearrangements. Drawn from immuneACCESS, this table holds only the in-frame rearrangements with V and J called that TCRdb kept. Clones are partly lost; checked studies trace under half to an unresolved V gene and leave the rest unexplained. From that table come the V and J calls and clone size; the DNA was used to work out D and trimming. The sample has roughly 180,000 clones on record, 79% of them singletons. Around 8% of the sample is held by the ten biggest clonotypes.

The sequencing input was peripheral blood. In this chain, TRBV11-1 is recombined with TRBJ2-7; the central 12 bases match TRBD2. The source of this sequence is a woman aged 55-69 years with COVID-19, enrolled during active disease. The CDR3: CASSAVTSGRNEQYF. DNA sequence: TGTGCCAGCAGCGCGGTGACTAGCGGGAGAAACGAGCAGTACTTC.